The 26 T cell receptor beta chains presented below share a single source sample, sequenced in a study of T cell changes during pregnancy in multiple sclerosis. The method was immunoSEQ multiplex PCR; TCRdb's version includes in-frame clones alone and lacks a portion of them. The table lists 75,000 to 95,000 clones, over 80% of them singletons. Here the sequenced sample was peripheral blood, taken after pregnancy. These receptors were collected from a female donor with multiple sclerosis, enrolled in a pregnancy study.

The J gene is TRBJ2-2, the V gene TRBV7-9, with 8 bases identical to TRBD2. CDR1 and CDR2 from the germline V gene are SEHNR and FQNEAQ (reference sequence). J lost 7 bases, V lost 5 bases, and 6 bases had no gene match. CDR3 length: 14 amino acids. The CDR3 protein is CASSRRGGGGELFF. The CDR3 DNA reads as TGTGCCAGCAGCCGCCGGGGGGGCGGCGGGGAGCTGTTTTTT.

This sequence joins TRBV6-4 and TRBJ2-1, with D maybe TRBD2 (5 bases). V was pared by 2 bases and J by 8 bases, with 13 bases between. This CDR3 has 14 amino acids. The V gene's germline CDR1 is MRHNA and CDR2 SNTAGT. DNA of the CDR3: TGTGCCAGCAGTGACCGGGGTTTGCTGGATGAGCAGTTCTTC. Protein sequence: CASSDRGLLDEQFF.

The gene calls are TRBV9 and TRBJ2-2; weak D call: TRBD2 (6 bases). With 4 bases removed from V and 5 bases from J, the gap between germline ends came to 15 bases. There are 15 residues in the CDR3. Germline V gene lookup returns CDR1 SGDLS and CDR2 YYNGEE. This CDR3 reads CASSQEVGGTGELFF. In DNA, the CDR3 is TGTGCCAGCAGCCAGGAGGTAGGAGGGACCGGGGAGCTGTTTTTT.

The gene calls are TRBV7-9 and TRBJ2-1; TRBD1 agrees at 9 bases. The length of the CDR3 is 17 residues. The germline V gene encodes CDR1 SEHNR and CDR2 FQNEAQ (reference sequence). The V and J ends lost 3 bases and 5 bases, in that order; junction bases with no gene match: 11. The CDR3, as DNA: TGTGCCAGCAGCTTCTTTAAAACCGACAGGGGGGACAATGAGCAGTTCTTC. Protein product: CASSFFKTDRGDNEQFF.

The V call is TRBV28, the J call TRBJ1-1; perhaps TRBD1 as D (6 bases). Looked up from germline, CDR1 is MDHEN and CDR2 is SYDVKM. This CDR3 comprises 12 residues. Trimming shortened V by 6 bases and J by 8 bases, and 13 bases separated the two germline ends. CDR3 nucleotide sequence: TGTGCCAGCAGCCCCGGACAGATCGAAGCTTTCTTT. Translated: CASSPGQIEAFF.

This sequence joins TRBV10-1 and TRBJ1-2, with no clear D. This CDR3 region has 13 residues. Germline-derived CDR1 and CDR2 are WNHNN and SYGVQD (reference sequence). V was pared by 4 bases and J by 2 bases, with 8 bases between. The CDR3 sequence is CASSGSGNYGYTF. The CDR3 nucleotides are TGCGCCAGCAGTGGGTCCGGGAACTATGGCTACACCTTC.

This clone was observed once. The chain combines TRBV19 with TRBJ2-1; 10 bases are a match to TRBD1. CDR3 size: 14 residues. Unmatched junction bases numbered 12, after V lost 7 bases and J lost 12 bases. Per the germline V gene, CDR1 is LNHDA and CDR2 is SQIVND (reference sequence). The CDR3 coding sequence is TGTGCCAGTAATCCGGGACAGGGGTGGACTGGGCAGTTCTTC. Residues: CASNPGQGWTGQFF.

As for this clone: One junction end does not reproduce the germline sequence, and a read error may be involved. J is TRBJ1-3 and V is TRBV30; D remains unclear. Germline loops: CDR1 GTSNPN, CDR2 SVGIG (reference sequence). CDR3 length equals 12 residues. The CDR3 sequence is CAWSPPRPGIGF. The CDR3, as DNA: TGTGCCTGGAGTCCGCCACGCCCGGGTATAGGATTT.

This sequence joins TRBV7-6 and TRBJ2-5; 9 nucleotides match TRBD2. Germline V gene data show CDR1 as SGHVS and CDR2 as FNYEAQ. This CDR3 spans 15 amino acids. With 5 bases clipped from V and 4 bases from J, the junction kept 8 bases outside the gene matches. The CDR3 DNA sequence: TGTGCCAGCAGCACGCGGGAGGGCTGGGGAGAGACCCAGTACTTC. It is translated as CASSTREGWGETQYF. Drawing the rest from reference TRBV7-6 and TRBJ2-5, the complete variable domain is GAGVSQSPRYKVTKRGQDVALRCDPISGHVSLYWYRQALGQGPEFLTYFNYEAQQDKSGLPNDRFSAERPEGSISTLTIQRTEQRDSAMYRCASSTREGWGETQYFGPGTRLLVL.

The chain combines TRBV5-6 with TRBJ2-1; D is possibly TRBD2 (6 bases). The CDR3 consists of 17 residues. Germline values: CDR1 SGHDT, CDR2 YYEEEE. Trimming removed 0 bases at V and 0 bases at J, with 13 bases between. CDR3 in DNA: TGTGCCAGCAGCTTGGTTCAGCGGGCTAGCTCCTACAATGAGCAGTTCTTC. Translated: CASSLVQRASSYNEQFF.

V gene TRBV6-5 combines with J gene TRBJ1-1; perhaps TRBD1 as D (5 bases). This CDR3 contains 13 residues. V was pared by 5 bases and J by 2 bases, with 9 bases between. Germline CDR1 and CDR2: MNHEY and SVGAGI. Here the CDR3 DNA reads TGTGCCAGCAGTATCGACAGAAACACTGAAGCTTTCTTT. Translation: CASSIDRNTEAFF.

The chain couples TRBV27 to TRBJ2-2; D is unclear. CDR3 length: 12 residues. V lost 6 bases and J 7 bases, leaving 9 bases between the germline ends. Germline values: CDR1 MNHEY, CDR2 SMNVEV (reference sequence). The CDR3 region has the DNA TGTGCCAGCAGCTTTAGTGGCGGGGAGCTGTTTTTT. This codes for CASSFSGGELFF.

This chain uses TRBV18 with TRBJ2-5, with D tentatively TRBD2 (6 bases). This CDR3 is built from 13 residues. V lost 3 bases and J lost 1, with 6 bases in between. Germline V CDR1 and CDR2: KGHSH, LQKENI. CDR3 coding DNA: TGTGCCAGCTCACCCGGGGGCCAAGAGACCCAGTACTTC. Its translation is CASSPGGQETQYF.

The V gene is TRBV25-1, the J gene TRBJ1-2, with 11 nucleotides matching TRBD1. This CDR3 contains 16 residues. Looked up from germline, CDR1 is MGHDK and CDR2 is SYGVNS. Trimming took 2 bases from V and 8 from J; bases not matched to a gene: 10. CDR3 bases: TGTGCCAGCAGTGAACCAGCGGGACAGGGGGTAAGCGGCTACACCTTC. Protein product: CASSEPAGQGVSGYTF.

The chain employs TRBV30 and TRBJ2-2; possible D gene TRBD1, 7 bases. Germline values: CDR1 GTSNPN, CDR2 SVGIG (reference sequence). V dropped 5 bases and J dropped 5 bases, with 12 bases sitting between them. The CDR3 is made up of 13 amino acids. The CDR3 DNA sequence: TGTGCCTGGGGAGGGGGCGGGACCGGGGAGCTGTTTTTT. Its protein product is CAWGGGGTGELFF.

The chain has TRBV4-2 and TRBJ2-7; maybe TRBD1 (6 bases). Trimming stripped 4 bases from V and 1 base from J, with 11 bases between. Germline V lookup: CDR1 LGHNA, CDR2 YNFKEQ. The CDR3 covers 14 residues. Here the CDR3 DNA reads TGTGCCAGCAGCCCCACGGACAGATCCTACGAGCAGTACTTC. This gives the protein CASSPTDRSYEQYF.

This sequence joins TRBV18 and TRBJ2-3; D possibly corresponds to TRBD1 (7 bases). The CDR3 length is 13 residues. Germline assignment: CDR1 KGHSH and CDR2 LQKENI. The V end was cut by 0 bases, the J end by 14 bases, with 15 bases between. The DNA of the CDR3 is TGTGCCAGCTCACCACCACAGGGGACCGGGGGGTATTTT. It specifies CASSPPQGTGGYF.

With regard to this clone: One end of the junction is discordant with germline, which a read error may explain. The rearrangement joins TRBV5-8 to TRBJ2-7, with 9 bases identical to TRBD1. Germline lookup yields CDR1 SGHTS and CDR2 YDEGEE. This CDR3 is built from 17 residues. The CDR3 sequence is CASSSGTGPISSYEQCF. CDR3 in DNA: TGTGCCAGCAGCTCCGGGACAGGGCCCATCAGCTCCTACGAGCAGTGCTTC.

The genes are TRBV29-1 and TRBJ1-1, with TRBD1 matching 12 bases. Germline CDR1 and CDR2: SQVTM and ANQGSEA. CDR3 length equals 14 residues. The junction had 6 bases not matched to a gene; V was cut back by 7 bases and J by 3 bases. This chain's CDR3 is CSGGTGGSYTEAFF. CDR3 nucleotides: TGCAGCGGGGGGACAGGGGGCTCGTACACTGAAGCTTTCTTT.

This rearrangement joins TRBV19 to TRBJ1-1; no definite D call. This CDR3 comprises 16 residues. Trimming took off 0 bases at V and 0 bases at J, with 11 bases between the two ends. Germline V gene data show CDR1 as LNHDA and CDR2 as SQIVND (reference sequence). The DNA for the CDR3 is TGTGCCAGTAGTATAGATCTATCCGGGGTGAACACTGAAGCTTTCTTT. It translates to CASSIDLSGVNTEAFF.

V usage is TRBV7-3 and J usage is TRBJ2-3, with TRBD2 identical over 8 bases. The ends lost 8 bases at V and 3 bases at J; junction bases unmatched: 7. The CDR3 consists of 14 residues. Per the germline V gene, CDR1 is SGHTA and CDR2 is FQGTGA. The CDR3 DNA is TGTGCCAGCGGACGGGGGGGCCCGACAGATACGCAGTATTTT. Protein sequence: CASGRGGPTDTQYF.

The rearrangement uses TRBV5-1 and TRBJ2-7; 9 positions match TRBD2. CDR1 and CDR2 (germline): SGHRS, YFSETQ. V was clipped by 3 bases and J by 2 bases; unmatched bases: 12. This CDR3 spans 17 amino acids. This chain's CDR3 is CASSWPRGVAGAYEQYF. The CDR3, as DNA: TGCGCCAGCAGCTGGCCCCGGGGGGTAGCGGGAGCCTACGAGCAGTACTTC.

V usage is TRBV6-1 and J usage is TRBJ2-7, with 8 bases identical to TRBD2. Germline V gene sequence: CDR1 MNHNS, CDR2 SASEGT. V lost 7 bases and J lost 0; bases outside the gene matches: 8. This CDR3 comprises 15 residues. CDR3 nucleotides: TGTGCCAGCACCCTTACTAGCGGTAGCTCCTACGAGCAGTACTTC. It specifies CASTLTSGSSYEQYF.

J is TRBJ2-2 and V is TRBV6-4, with TRBD1 identical over 8 bases. V gave up 4 bases and J gave up 3 bases; unmatched junction bases: 4. This CDR3 is 15 amino acids long. CDR1 is MRHNA, CDR2 SNTAGT, per germline. DNA of the CDR3: TGTGCCAGCAGTGCCTCGGACAGGGACACCGGGGAGCTGTTTTTT. It translates to CASSASDRDTGELFF.

This chain links TRBV30 with TRBJ2-1, with 11 bases that match TRBD2. The CDR3 is 19 residues long. The germline CDR1 and CDR2 sequences are GTSNPN and SVGIG (reference sequence). Trimming at V came to 0 bases and at J to 4 bases, leaving 14 bases not matched to a gene. In DNA form, the CDR3 reads TGTGCCTGGAGTGTACGGGCTAGCGGGAGGTCCATTAGATACAATGAGCAGTTCTTC. Translation gives CAWSVRASGRSIRYNEQFF.

This clone has just a few counts. For the CDR3, the DNA is TGTGCCAGTAGTATCCTGGACAGGAATGAAAAACTGTTTTTT. It encodes CASSILDRNEKLFF. The chain has TRBV19 and TRBJ1-4; 7 positions agree with TRBD1. V shed 3 bases, J shed 5 bases, and the junction held 3 bases outside the gene matches. This CDR3 is built from 14 residues. Germline V gene sequence: CDR1 LNHDA, CDR2 SQIVND (reference sequence). Full variable domain (rest looked up from reference TRBV19 and TRBJ1-4): DGGITQSPKYLFRKEGQNVTLSCEQNLNHDAMYWYRQDPGQGLRLIYYSQIVNDFQKGDIAEGYSVSREKKESFPLTVTSAQKNPTAFYLCASSILDRNEKLFFGSGTQLSVL.